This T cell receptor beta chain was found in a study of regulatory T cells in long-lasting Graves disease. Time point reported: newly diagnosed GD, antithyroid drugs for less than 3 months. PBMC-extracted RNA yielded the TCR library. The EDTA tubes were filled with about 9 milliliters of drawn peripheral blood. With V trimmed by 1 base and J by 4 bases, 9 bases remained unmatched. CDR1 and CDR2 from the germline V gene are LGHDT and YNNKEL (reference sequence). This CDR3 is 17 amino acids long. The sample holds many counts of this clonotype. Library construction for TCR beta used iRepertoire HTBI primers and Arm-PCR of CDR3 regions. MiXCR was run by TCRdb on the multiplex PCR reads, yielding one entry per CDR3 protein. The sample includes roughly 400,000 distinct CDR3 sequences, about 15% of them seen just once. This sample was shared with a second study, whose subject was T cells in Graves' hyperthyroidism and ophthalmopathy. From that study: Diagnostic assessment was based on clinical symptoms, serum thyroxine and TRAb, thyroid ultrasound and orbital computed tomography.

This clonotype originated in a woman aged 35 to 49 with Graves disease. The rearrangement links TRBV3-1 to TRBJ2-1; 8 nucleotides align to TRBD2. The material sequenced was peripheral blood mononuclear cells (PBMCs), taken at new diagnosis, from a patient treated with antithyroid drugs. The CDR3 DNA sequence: TGTGCCAGCAGCCAAGTAAGCGGCGGGAGGCCTTACAATGAGCAGTTCTTC. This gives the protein CASSQVSGGRPYNEQFF.